The 7 T cell receptor beta chains below all came from one sample that was sequenced in a study of blood T cell repertoires in COVID-19. Method: immunoSEQ multiplex PCR; TCRdb's copy keeps in-frame clones and lacks some. Of 250,000 or so clones listed, 90% are singletons. The sample taken for sequencing was peripheral blood. The source of these receptors is a woman aged 60-75 years with COVID-19, enrolled during active disease.

The chain uses TRBV11-2 and TRBJ2-7, with 8 bases aligning to TRBD1. The germline gives CDR1 SGHAT, CDR2 FQNNGV. The CDR3 totals 15 residues. The V gene end was trimmed by 5 bases and the J gene end by 3 bases; junction bases not matched to a gene: 9. CDR3 sequence: CASSLRGRGDYEQYF. The CDR3 DNA is TGTGCCAGCAGCCTCAGGGGGCGAGGGGACTACGAGCAGTACTTC.

The chain couples TRBV10-3 to TRBJ1-2; 9 bases fit TRBD1. V gave up 4 bases and J gave up 4 bases; unmatched junction bases: 4. The V gene's germline CDR1 is ENHRY and CDR2 SYGVKD. CDR3 length: 14 residues. The CDR3 coding sequence is TGTGCCATCAGTGGGACAGGGGTCTCCTATGGCTACACCTTC. Amino acids: CAISGTGVSYGYTF.

V usage is TRBV7-2 and J usage is TRBJ2-7; D might be TRBD1 (6 bases). V was pared by 5 bases and J by 0 bases, with 14 bases between. Per the germline V gene, CDR1 is SGHTA and CDR2 is FQGNSA. The CDR3 sequence is 15 residues long. CDR3 in amino acids: CASSPRGSISYEQYF. For the CDR3, the DNA is TGTGCCAGCAGCCCGAGGGGGAGTATCTCCTACGAGCAGTACTTC.

The V and J genes are TRBV7-9 and TRBJ1-3; a possible D gene is TRBD1 (6 bases). The CDR3 runs to 14 residues. CDR1 and CDR2 from the germline V gene are SEHNR and FQNEAQ (reference sequence). Trimming cost V 4 bases and J 7 bases, with 14 bases left between them. The CDR3 nucleotides read TGTGCCAGCAGCTCTACTCAGGGGAAGAACACCATATATTTT. Amino acid sequence: CASSSTQGKNTIYF.

The chain uses TRBV30 and TRBJ2-1, with D tentatively TRBD1 (6 bases). Germline V gene data show CDR1 as GTSNPN and CDR2 as SVGIG (reference sequence). The CDR3 is 14 amino acids. V dropped 2 bases and J dropped 0 bases, with 8 bases sitting between them. The CDR3 DNA is TGTGCCTGGAGTCCAGGGGACTCCTACAATGAGCAGTTCTTC. Amino acid sequence: CAWSPGDSYNEQFF.

The chain has TRBV19 and TRBJ2-6, with TRBD1 identical over 9 bases. Looked up from germline, CDR1 is LNHDA and CDR2 is SQIVND (reference sequence). This CDR3 has 18 amino acids. J gave up 4 bases and V 5 bases, and 12 bases lay outside the gene matches. CDR3 nucleotide sequence: TGTGCCAGTAGTTCCTACGCCGGGACAGGGCCCGGGGCCAACGTCCTGACTTTC. The encoded protein is CASSSYAGTGPGANVLTF.

The V gene is TRBV19, the J gene TRBJ1-3; D remains ambiguous. CDR3 length equals 15 residues. The germline gives CDR1 LNHDA, CDR2 SQIVND (reference sequence). With 5 bases removed from V and 5 bases from J, the gap between germline ends came to 16 bases. CDR3 amino acids: CASSGLTMSRNTIYF. Here the CDR3 DNA reads TGTGCCAGTAGTGGACTAACGATGTCACGAAACACCATATATTTT.